Below, one T cell receptor beta chain is given with its context. Its antigen is unknown. The read halts 3 residues ahead of the CDR3 end, with the missing end drawn from the germline J gene. This record comes from a study of T cells in women clearing cervical HPV infection. The wider study: Controls gave blood once infection was undetectable; cases at lesion identification. General study results and limits: TRBV6-7 abundance was lower in cases than controls (around 0.1% versus 0.15%). Each sample's T-cell count was unknown, possibly confounding richness.

Method: immunoSEQ multiplex PCR; TCRdb's copy keeps in-frame clones and lacks some. In total, the table holds about 30,000 clones. Per germline, CDR1 LGHNA and CDR2 YNFKEQ. CDR3 size: 13 residues. Prevalent HPV16 infections were excluded; only incident single HPV16 infections included. This TCR was sampled from a woman between 18 and 75 years old with a cervical HPV16 infection that either progressed to CIN3+ or cleared (not recorded which). Sequencing was carried out using blood buffy coat. This chain uses TRBV4-2 with TRBJ2-3; 11 nucleotides agree with TRBD2. The sequenced CDR3 bases are TGTGCCAGCAGGACTAGCGGGGCCGGGACG. Encoded protein: CASRTSGAGT. The full CDR3 reads CASRTSGAGTQYF.